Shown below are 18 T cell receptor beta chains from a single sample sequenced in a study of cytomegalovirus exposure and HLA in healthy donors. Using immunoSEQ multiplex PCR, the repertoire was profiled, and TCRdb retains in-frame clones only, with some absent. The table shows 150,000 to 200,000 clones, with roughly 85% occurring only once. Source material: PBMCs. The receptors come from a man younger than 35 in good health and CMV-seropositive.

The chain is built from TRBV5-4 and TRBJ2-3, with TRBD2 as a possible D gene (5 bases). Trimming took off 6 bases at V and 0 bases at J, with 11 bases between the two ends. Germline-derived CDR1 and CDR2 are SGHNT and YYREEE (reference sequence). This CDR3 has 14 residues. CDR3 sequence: CASTRLTSTDTQYF. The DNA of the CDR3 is TGTGCCAGCACCCGACTAACTAGCACAGATACGCAGTATTTT.

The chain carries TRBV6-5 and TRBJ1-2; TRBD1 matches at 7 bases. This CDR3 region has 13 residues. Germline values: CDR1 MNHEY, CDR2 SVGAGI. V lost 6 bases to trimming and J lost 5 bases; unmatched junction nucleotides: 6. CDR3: CASRLTGIYGYTF. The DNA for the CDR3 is TGTGCCAGCAGGTTGACAGGGATTTATGGCTACACCTTC.

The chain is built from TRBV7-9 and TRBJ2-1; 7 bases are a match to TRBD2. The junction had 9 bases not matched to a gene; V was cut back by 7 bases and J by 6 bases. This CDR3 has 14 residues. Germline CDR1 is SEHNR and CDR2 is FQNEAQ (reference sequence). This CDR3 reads CASMGGSRGNEQFF. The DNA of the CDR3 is TGTGCCAGCATGGGGGGGAGTCGAGGCAATGAGCAGTTCTTC.

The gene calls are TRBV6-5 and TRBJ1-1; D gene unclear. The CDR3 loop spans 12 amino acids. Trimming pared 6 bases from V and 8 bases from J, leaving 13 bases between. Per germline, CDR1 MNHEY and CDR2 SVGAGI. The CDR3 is CASSPRGLEAFF. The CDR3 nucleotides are TGTGCCAGCAGCCCCCGAGGGTTGGAAGCTTTCTTT.

CDR3 residues: CAISDLAGVSRETQYF. CDR3 nucleotides: TGTGCCATCAGTGACTTAGCGGGAGTAAGCCGAGAGACCCAGTACTTC. The chain is built from TRBV10-3 and TRBJ2-5, with 9 bases lining up with TRBD2. Per germline, CDR1 ENHRY and CDR2 SYGVKD. This CDR3 comprises 16 residues. V lost 3 bases and J lost 4; bases outside the gene matches: 9.

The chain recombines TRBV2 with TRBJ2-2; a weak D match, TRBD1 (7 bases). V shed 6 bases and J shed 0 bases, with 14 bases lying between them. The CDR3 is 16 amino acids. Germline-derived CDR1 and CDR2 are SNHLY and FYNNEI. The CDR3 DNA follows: TGTGCCAGCAGGGGGGGACAGTTGTCGAACACCGGGGAGCTGTTTTTT. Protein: CASRGGQLSNTGELFF.

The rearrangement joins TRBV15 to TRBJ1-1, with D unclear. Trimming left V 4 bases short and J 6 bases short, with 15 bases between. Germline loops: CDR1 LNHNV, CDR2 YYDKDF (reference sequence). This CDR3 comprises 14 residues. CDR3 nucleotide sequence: TGTGCCACCAGCACCCCCGGCGGGTCCGCTGAAGCTTTCTTT. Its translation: CATSTPGGSAEAFF. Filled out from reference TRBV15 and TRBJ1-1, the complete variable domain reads DAMVIQNPRYQVTQFGKPVTLSCSQTLNHNVMYWYQQKSSQAPKLLFHYYDKDFNNEADTPDNFQSRRPNTSFCFLDIRSPGLGDTAMYLCATSTPGGSAEAFFGQGTRLTVV.

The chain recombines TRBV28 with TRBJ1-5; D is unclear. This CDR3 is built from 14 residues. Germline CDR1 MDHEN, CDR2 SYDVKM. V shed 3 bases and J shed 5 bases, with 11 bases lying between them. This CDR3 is CASSFENGDQPQHF. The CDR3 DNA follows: TGTGCCAGCAGTTTTGAGAACGGAGATCAGCCCCAGCATTTT.

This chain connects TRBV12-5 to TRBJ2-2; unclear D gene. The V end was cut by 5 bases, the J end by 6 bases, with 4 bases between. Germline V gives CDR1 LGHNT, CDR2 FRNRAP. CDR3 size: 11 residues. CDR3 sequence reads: CASGRSGELFF. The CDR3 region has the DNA TGTGCTAGTGGTCGGTCCGGGGAGCTGTTTTTT.

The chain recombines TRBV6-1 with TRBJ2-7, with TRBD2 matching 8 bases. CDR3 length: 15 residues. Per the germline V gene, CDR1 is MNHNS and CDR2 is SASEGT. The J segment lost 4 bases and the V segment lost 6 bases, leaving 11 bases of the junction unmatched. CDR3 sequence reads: CASSPWGSGMYEQYF. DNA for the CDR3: TGTGCCAGCAGCCCATGGGGTAGCGGGATGTACGAGCAGTACTTC.

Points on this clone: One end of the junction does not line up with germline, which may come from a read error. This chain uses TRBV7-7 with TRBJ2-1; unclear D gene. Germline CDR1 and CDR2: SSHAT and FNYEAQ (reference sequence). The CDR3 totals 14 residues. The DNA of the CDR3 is TGTGCTAGCAGCTATAGTCTAAACTACAATGAGCAGTTCTTC. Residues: CASSYSLNYNEQFF. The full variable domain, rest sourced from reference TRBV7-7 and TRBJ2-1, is GAGVSQSPRYKVTKRGQDVTLRCDPISSHATLYWYQQALGQGPEFLTYFNYEAQPDKSGLPSDRFSAERPEGSISTLTIQRTEQRDSAMYRCASSYSLNYNEQFFGPGTRLTVL.

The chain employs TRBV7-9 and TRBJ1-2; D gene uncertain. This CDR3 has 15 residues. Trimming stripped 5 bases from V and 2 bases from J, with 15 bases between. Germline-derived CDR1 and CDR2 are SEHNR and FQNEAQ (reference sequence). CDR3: CASSPTWTENYGYTF. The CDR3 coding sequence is TGTGCCAGCAGCCCTACCTGGACTGAGAACTATGGCTACACCTTC.

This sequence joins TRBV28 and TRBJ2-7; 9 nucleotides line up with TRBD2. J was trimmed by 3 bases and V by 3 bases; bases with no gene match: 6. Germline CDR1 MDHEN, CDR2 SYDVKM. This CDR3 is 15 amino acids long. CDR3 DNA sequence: TGTGCCAGCAGTTTTAGGTCTAGCGGGGTCTACGAGCAGTACTTC. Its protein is CASSFRSSGVYEQYF.

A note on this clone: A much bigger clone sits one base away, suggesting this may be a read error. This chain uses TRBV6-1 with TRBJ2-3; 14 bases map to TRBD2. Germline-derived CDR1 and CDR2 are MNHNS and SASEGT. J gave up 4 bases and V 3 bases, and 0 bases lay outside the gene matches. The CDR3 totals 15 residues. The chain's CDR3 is CASSETSGRADTQYF. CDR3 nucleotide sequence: TGTGCCAGCAGTGAGACTAGCGGGAGGGCAGATACGCAGTATTTT.

The CDR3 DNA follows: TGTGCCAGCAGCGTACTAGCGGGAGGTTACCAAGAGACCCAGTACTTC. Its protein product is CASSVLAGGYQETQYF. The chain combines TRBV9 with TRBJ2-5; 11 bases are shared with TRBD2. The CDR3 is 16 amino acids. After removal of 1 base from V and 0 bases from J, the junction contained 2 bases not matched to a gene. From germline, CDR1 is SGDLS and CDR2 YYNGEE.

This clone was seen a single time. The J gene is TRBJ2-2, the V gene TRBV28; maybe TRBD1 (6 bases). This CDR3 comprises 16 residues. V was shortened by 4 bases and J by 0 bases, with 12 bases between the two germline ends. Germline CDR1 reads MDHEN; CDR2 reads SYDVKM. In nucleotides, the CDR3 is TGTGCCAGCAGTTCGACAGGCCTAGCGAACACCGGGGAGCTGTTTTTT. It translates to CASSSTGLANTGELFF. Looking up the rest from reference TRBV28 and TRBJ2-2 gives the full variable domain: DVKVTQSSRYLVKRTGEKVFLECVQDMDHENMFWYRQDPGLGLRLIYFSYDVKMKEKGDIPEGYSVSREKKERFSLILESASTNQTSMYLCASSSTGLANTGELFFGEGSRLTVL.

As DNA, the CDR3 is TGCGCCAGCAGCCGTGGACAGGGAGGCTCCTACGAGCAGTACTTC. This translates into CASSRGQGGSYEQYF. The chain carries TRBV4-1 and TRBJ2-7; 8 positions agree with TRBD1. Germline assignment: CDR1 MGHRA and CDR2 YSYEKL. The CDR3 covers 15 residues. J gave up 0 bases and V 4 bases, and 5 bases lay outside the gene matches.

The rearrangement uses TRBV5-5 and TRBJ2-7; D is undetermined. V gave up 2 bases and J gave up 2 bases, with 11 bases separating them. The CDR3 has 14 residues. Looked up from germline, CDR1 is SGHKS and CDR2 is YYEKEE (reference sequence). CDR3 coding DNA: TGTGCCAGCAGCTTTACCCCGCGGACCTACGAGCAGTACTTC. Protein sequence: CASSFTPRTYEQYF.